What follows are 20 T cell receptor beta chains derived from one specimen sequenced in a study of cytotoxic CD8 clonotypes in ibrutinib-treated CLL. Sequencing used immunoSEQ multiplex PCR; TCRdb keeps in-frame clones, though not all of them. Of approximately 100,000 clones listed, 50% to 65% are singletons. Sequenced here: PBMCs, sampled after 24 months of ibrutinib treatment. These TCRs come from a human donor with chronic lymphocytic leukemia.

The CDR3 sequence is CSVGGSGAGGWNTEAFF. Written as DNA, the CDR3 is TGCAGCGTTGGAGGATCTGGGGCAGGGGGATGGAACACTGAAGCTTTCTTT. The rearrangement links TRBV29-1 to TRBJ1-1; 7 bases line up with TRBD1. J was trimmed by 1 base and V by 4 bases; bases with no gene match: 15. The CDR3 has 17 residues. CDR1 is SQVTM and CDR2 is ANQGSEA in the germline V gene.

This chain links TRBV25-1 with TRBJ1-6; 10 bases agree with TRBD1. Trimming removed 4 bases from V and 9 bases from J; junction bases left unmatched: 6. This CDR3 has 15 residues. Looked up from germline, CDR1 is MGHDK and CDR2 is SYGVNS. The CDR3 DNA reads as TGTGCCAGCAGTGCTACGGGACAGGGGTTTTCACCCCTCCACTTT. It is translated as CASSATGQGFSPLHF.

V gene TRBV19 combines with J gene TRBJ2-3; a possible D gene is TRBD1 (6 bases). V was pared by 4 bases and J by 0 bases, with 14 bases between. Germline values: CDR1 LNHDA, CDR2 SQIVND (reference sequence). CDR3 length: 16 residues. The CDR3 nucleotides read TGTGCCAGTAGTACGGACAGCTTATCTAGCACAGATACGCAGTATTTT. This encodes CASSTDSLSSTDTQYF. The full variable domain, its missing parts supplied by reference TRBV19 and TRBJ2-3, is DGGITQSPKYLFRKEGQNVTLSCEQNLNHDAMYWYRQDPGQGLRLIYYSQIVNDFQKGDIAEGYSVSREKKESFPLTVTSAQKNPTAFYLCASSTDSLSSTDTQYFGPGTRLTVL.

J is TRBJ1-5 and V is TRBV9, with a tentative D call TRBD1 (5 bases). Germline CDR1 SGDLS, CDR2 YYNGEE. There are 13 residues in the CDR3. V lost 4 bases, J lost 5 bases, and 10 bases lay in between. This chain's CDR3 is CASSPQGDQPQHF. CDR3 sequence (DNA): TGTGCCAGCAGCCCCCAGGGAGATCAGCCCCAGCATTTT. Full variable domain (rest looked up from reference TRBV9 and TRBJ1-5): DSGVTQTPKHLITATGQRVTLRCSPRSGDLSVYWYQQSLDQGLQFLIQYYNGEERAKGNILERFSAQQFPDLHSELNLSSLELGDSALYFCASSPQGDQPQHFGDGTRLSIL.

This clone was picked up a small number of times. The chain is built from TRBV30 and TRBJ1-5; no clear D gene. Between the trimmed V and J ends, which lost 0 bases and 7 bases, there was a span of 16 bases. This CDR3 is 15 amino acids long. The germline gives CDR1 GTSNPN, CDR2 SVGIG (reference sequence). In DNA form, the CDR3 reads TGTGCCTGGAGTGTGGCAGACTACAACTACCAGCCCCAGCATTTT. Translation: CAWSVADYNYQPQHF.

Comments on this clone: This specimen includes other DNA sequences encoding the same CDR3. The chain carries TRBV30 and TRBJ1-1; D is ambiguous. This CDR3 region has 13 residues. Germline V lookup: CDR1 GTSNPN, CDR2 SVGIG (reference sequence). V lost 0 bases to trimming and J lost 1 base, with 6 bases between them. The DNA for the CDR3 is TGTGCCTGGAGTGTGAGGGAGAACACTGAAGCTTTCTTT. It codes for CAWSVRENTEAFF.

V gene TRBV29-1 combines with J gene TRBJ1-2, with TRBD1 matching over 7 bases. V was pared by 3 bases and J by 2 bases, with 3 bases of the junction left unmatched. This CDR3 contains 13 residues. CDR1 SQVTM and CDR2 ANQGSEA come from the germline V gene. CDR3 DNA sequence: TGCAGCGTTGAGGGGACAGTGAACTATGGCTACACCTTC. As protein: CSVEGTVNYGYTF.

This clone appeared a few times. This chain links TRBV4-1 with TRBJ2-7; no clear D. V gave up 6 bases and J gave up 4 bases, with 19 bases separating them. This CDR3 is built from 15 residues. Looked up from germline, CDR1 is MGHRA and CDR2 is YSYEKL. The CDR3 loop reads CASSPGPLNVYEQYF. The DNA for the CDR3 is TGCGCCAGCAGTCCCGGGCCCCTAAATGTATACGAGCAGTACTTC.

This chain links TRBV14 with TRBJ2-5, with D perhaps matching TRBD2 (6 bases). This CDR3 is 14 amino acids long. Trimming pared 4 bases from V and 4 bases from J, leaving 13 bases between. Germline V gives CDR1 SGHDN, CDR2 FVKESK. CDR3 sequence: CASSPGVSGETQYF. The CDR3 nucleotides read TGTGCCAGCAGCCCGGGGGTTTCGGGAGAGACCCAGTACTTC.

The CDR3 nucleotides read TGTGCCAGCAGCTCCGGACAGGTTAACTATGGCTACACCTTC. Its protein product is CASSSGQVNYGYTF. V is TRBV5-4 and J is TRBJ1-2; 7 positions agree with TRBD1. V was clipped by 3 bases and J by 1 base; unmatched bases: 3. The length of the CDR3 is 14 residues. CDR1 and CDR2 (germline): SGHNT, YYREEE (reference sequence).

The chain couples TRBV30 to TRBJ1-5; a possible D gene is TRBD1 (6 bases). Germline-derived CDR1 and CDR2 are GTSNPN and SVGIG (reference sequence). The CDR3 sequence is 14 residues long. Trimming stripped 7 bases from V and 6 bases from J, with 19 bases between. DNA of the CDR3: TGTGCCTACACCGGTGGGGGGGCAGCTCAGCCCCAGCATTTT. Translating it yields CAYTGGGAAQPQHF. The full variable domain, its missing parts supplied by reference TRBV30 and TRBJ1-5, is SQTIHQWPATLVQPVGSPLSLECTVEGTSNPNLYWYRQAAGRGLQLLFYSVGIGQISSEVPQNLSASRPQDRQFILSSKKLLLSDSGFYLCAYTGGGAAQPQHFGDGTRLSIL.

This chain joins TRBV2 and TRBJ1-6; D is undetermined. Trimming took 2 bases from V and 18 from J, leaving 11 bases between them. The CDR3 extends over 11 amino acids. Per germline, CDR1 SNHLY and CDR2 FYNNEI. For the CDR3, the DNA is TGTGCCAGCAGTGAACGGTCAGCGTACCACTTT. Translating gives CASSERSAYHF.

In this sample, this clone turned up once. The CDR3 sequence is CASSLNPTGGNTGELFF. The CDR3 bases are TGCGCCAGCAGCTTGAATCCGACAGGAGGGAACACCGGGGAGCTGTTTTTT. The chain uses TRBV5-1 and TRBJ2-2, with D perhaps matching TRBD1 (6 bases). Germline lookup yields CDR1 SGHRS and CDR2 YFSETQ. V was trimmed by 1 base and J by 1 base, leaving 14 bases between them. CDR3 size: 17 residues.

The genes are TRBV6-5 and TRBJ2-7; 9 bases line up with TRBD1. The germline gives CDR1 MNHEY, CDR2 SVGAGI. With V trimmed by 5 bases and J by 3 bases, 2 bases remained unmatched. The CDR3 has 13 residues. The CDR3 bases are TGTGCCAGCAGTAGGACAGGGGACTACGAGCAGTACTTC. It encodes CASSRTGDYEQYF.

The chain links TRBV7-2 to TRBJ1-1; D is unclear. CDR1 is SGHTA, CDR2 FQGNSA, per germline. V was shortened by 6 bases and J by 6 bases, with 14 bases between the two germline ends. This CDR3 region has 13 residues. CDR3 residues: CASSPSGLPEAFF. CDR3 nucleotides: TGTGCCAGCAGTCCCTCGGGCCTCCCTGAAGCTTTCTTT.

The gene calls are TRBV14 and TRBJ2-1; D is possibly TRBD2 (5 bases). V shed 4 bases and J shed 8 bases, with 12 bases lying between them. CDR1 is SGHDN, CDR2 FVKESK, per germline. The CDR3 spans 13 residues. The chain's CDR3 is CASSPTRSHEQFF. In DNA, the CDR3 is TGTGCCAGCAGCCCCACTAGAAGCCATGAGCAGTTCTTC.

The chain is built from TRBV5-6 and TRBJ2-7, with a possible D match to TRBD2 (6 bases). Trimming removed 4 bases at V and 4 bases at J, with 15 bases between. The CDR3 consists of 14 residues. Germline CDR1 and CDR2: SGHDT and YYEEEE. CDR3 protein: CASSAGPDKYEQYF. The CDR3, as DNA: TGTGCCAGCAGCGCGGGACCGGATAAGTACGAGCAGTACTTC.

The rearrangement links TRBV6-5 to TRBJ2-5; D gene ambiguous. CDR3 length: 14 residues. Germline values: CDR1 MNHEY, CDR2 SVGAGI. The V gene lost 5 bases and the J gene lost 7 bases, with 17 bases spanning the gap. DNA of the CDR3: TGTGCCAGCAGTCCCTTGAAGGGTGTGGGGACCCAGTACTTC. It yields the protein CASSPLKGVGTQYF.

The CDR3 is CASSLGTEPYEQYF. In DNA form, the CDR3 reads TGTGCCAGCAGCTTAGGGACGGAACCCTACGAGCAGTACTTC. The rearrangement links TRBV7-8 to TRBJ2-7; D is uncertain. Trimming took off 1 base at V and 2 bases at J, with 9 bases between the two ends. The CDR3 spans 14 residues. The germline CDR1 and CDR2 sequences are SGHVS and FQNEAQ.

The gene calls are TRBV18 and TRBJ1-2, with D maybe TRBD1 (5 bases). Trimming left V 4 bases short and J 3 bases short, with 9 bases between. CDR1 is KGHSH and CDR2 is LQKENI in the germline V gene. CDR3 length: 13 residues. This chain's CDR3 is CASSHGGDYGYTF. The CDR3 nucleotides read TGTGCCAGCTCACATGGGGGAGACTATGGCTACACCTTC.